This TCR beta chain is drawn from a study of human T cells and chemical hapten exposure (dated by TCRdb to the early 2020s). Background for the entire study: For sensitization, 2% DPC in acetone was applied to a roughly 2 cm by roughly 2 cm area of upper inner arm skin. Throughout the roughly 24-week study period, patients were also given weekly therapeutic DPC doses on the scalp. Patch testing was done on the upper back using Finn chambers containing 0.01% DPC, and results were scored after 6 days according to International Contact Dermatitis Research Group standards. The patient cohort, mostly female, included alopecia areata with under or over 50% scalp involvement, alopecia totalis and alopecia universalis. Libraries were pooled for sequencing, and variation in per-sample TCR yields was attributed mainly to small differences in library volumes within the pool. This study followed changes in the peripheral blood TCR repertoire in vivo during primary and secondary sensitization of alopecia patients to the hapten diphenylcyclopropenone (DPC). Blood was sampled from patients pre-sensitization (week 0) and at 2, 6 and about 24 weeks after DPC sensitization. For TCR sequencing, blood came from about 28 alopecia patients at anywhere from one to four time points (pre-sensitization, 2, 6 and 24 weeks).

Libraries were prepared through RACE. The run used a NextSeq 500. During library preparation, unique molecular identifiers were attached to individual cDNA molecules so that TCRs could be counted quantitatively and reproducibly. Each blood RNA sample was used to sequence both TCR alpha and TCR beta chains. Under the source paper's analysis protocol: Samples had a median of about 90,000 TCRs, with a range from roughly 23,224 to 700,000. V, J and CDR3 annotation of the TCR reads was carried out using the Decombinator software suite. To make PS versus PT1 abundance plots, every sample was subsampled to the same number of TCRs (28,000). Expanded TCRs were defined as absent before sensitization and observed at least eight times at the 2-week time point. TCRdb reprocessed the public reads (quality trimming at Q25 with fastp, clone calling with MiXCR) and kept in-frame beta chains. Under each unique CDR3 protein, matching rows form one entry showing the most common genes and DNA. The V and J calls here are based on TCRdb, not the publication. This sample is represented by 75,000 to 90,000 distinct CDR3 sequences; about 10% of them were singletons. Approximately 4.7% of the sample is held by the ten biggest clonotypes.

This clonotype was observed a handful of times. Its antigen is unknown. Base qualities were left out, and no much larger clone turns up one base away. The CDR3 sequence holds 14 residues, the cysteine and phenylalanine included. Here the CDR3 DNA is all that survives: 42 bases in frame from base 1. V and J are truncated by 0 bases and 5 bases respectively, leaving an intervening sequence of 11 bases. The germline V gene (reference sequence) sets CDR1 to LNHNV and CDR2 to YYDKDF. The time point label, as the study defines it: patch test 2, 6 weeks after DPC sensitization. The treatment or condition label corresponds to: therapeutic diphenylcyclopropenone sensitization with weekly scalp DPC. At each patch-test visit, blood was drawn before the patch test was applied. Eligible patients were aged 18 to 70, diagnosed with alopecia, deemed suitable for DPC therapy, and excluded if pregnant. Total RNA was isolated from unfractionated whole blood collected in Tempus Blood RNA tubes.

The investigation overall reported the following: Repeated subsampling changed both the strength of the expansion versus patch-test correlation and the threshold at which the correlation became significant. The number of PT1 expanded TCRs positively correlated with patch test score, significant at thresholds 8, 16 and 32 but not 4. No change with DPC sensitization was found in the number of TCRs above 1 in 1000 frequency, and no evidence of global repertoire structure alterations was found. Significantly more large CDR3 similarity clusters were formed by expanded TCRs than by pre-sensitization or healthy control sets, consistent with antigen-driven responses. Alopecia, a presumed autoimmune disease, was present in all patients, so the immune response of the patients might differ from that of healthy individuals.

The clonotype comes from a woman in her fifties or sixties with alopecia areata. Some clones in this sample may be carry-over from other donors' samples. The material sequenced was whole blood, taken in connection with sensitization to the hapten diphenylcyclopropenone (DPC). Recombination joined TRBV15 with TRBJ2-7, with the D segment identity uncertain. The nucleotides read TGTGCCACCAGCAGAGATCAATCCCGAGACGAGCAGTACTTC. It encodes CATSRDQSRDEQYF.